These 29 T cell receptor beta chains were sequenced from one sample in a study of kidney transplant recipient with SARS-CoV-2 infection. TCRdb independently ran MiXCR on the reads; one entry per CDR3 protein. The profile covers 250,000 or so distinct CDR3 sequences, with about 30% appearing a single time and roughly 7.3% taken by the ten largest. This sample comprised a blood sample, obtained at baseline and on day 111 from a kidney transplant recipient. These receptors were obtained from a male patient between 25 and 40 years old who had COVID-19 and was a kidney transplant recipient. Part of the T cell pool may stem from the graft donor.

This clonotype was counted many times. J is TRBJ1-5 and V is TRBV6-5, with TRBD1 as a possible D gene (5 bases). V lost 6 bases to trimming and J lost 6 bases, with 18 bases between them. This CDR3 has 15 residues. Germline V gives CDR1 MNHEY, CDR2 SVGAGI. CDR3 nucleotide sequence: TGTGCCAGCAGCCTCAGGAGGGGAGACGTTCAGCCCCAGCATTTT. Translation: CASSLRRGDVQPQHF.

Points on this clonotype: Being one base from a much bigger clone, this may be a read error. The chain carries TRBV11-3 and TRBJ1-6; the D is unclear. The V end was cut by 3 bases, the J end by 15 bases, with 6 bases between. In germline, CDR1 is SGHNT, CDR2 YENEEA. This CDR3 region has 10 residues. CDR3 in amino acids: CASSFTHLHF. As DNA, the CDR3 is TGTGCCAGCAGCTTTACACACCTCCACTTT.

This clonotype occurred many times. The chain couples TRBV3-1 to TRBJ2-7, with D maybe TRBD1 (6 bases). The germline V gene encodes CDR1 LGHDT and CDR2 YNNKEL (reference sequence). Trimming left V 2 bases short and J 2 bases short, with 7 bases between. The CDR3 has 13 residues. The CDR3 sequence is CASSQRGTYEQYF. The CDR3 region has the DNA TGTGCCAGCAGCCAAAGGGGGACCTACGAGCAGTACTTC.

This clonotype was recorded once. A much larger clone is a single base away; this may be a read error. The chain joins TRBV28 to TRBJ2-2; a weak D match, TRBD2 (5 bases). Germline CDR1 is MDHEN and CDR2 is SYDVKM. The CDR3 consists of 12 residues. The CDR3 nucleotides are TGTGCCAGCAGTTTGGTGGTCGGGAAGCTGTTTTTT. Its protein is CASSLVVGKLFF.

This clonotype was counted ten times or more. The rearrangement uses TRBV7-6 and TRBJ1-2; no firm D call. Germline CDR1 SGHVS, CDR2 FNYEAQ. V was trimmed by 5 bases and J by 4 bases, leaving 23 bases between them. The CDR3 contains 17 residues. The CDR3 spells CASSHTSESRKTYGYTF. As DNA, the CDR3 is TGTGCCAGCAGCCATACTAGTGAATCTCGAAAGACCTATGGCTACACCTTC.

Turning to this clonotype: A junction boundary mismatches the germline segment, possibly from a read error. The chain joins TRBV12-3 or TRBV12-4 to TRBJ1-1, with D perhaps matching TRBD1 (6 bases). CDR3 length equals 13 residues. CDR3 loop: CASSFAGDTEAFF. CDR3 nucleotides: TGTGCCAGTAGTTTCGCAGGGGACACTGAAGCTTTCTTT.

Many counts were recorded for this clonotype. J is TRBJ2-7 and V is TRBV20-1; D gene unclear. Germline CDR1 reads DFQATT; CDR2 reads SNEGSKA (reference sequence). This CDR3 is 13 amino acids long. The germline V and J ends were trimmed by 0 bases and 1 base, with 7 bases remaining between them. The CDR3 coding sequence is TGCAGTGCTAGAGATTACGGATCCTACGAGCAGTACTTC. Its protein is CSARDYGSYEQYF.

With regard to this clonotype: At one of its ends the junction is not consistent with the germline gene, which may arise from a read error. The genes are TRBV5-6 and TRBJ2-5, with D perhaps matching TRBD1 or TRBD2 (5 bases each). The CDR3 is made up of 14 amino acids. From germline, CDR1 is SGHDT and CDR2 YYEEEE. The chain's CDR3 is CASSPPGRGETRYF. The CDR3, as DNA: TGTGCCAGCAGCCCTCCAGGCCGAGGGGAGACCCGGTACTTC.

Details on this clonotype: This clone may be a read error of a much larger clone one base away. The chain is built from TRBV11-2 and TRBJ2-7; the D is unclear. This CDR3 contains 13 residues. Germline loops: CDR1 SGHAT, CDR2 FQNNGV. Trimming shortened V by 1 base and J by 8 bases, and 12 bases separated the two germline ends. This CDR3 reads CASSLGPGYKQYF. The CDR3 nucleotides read TGTGCCAGCAGCTTAGGTCCAGGTTACAAGCAGTACTTC. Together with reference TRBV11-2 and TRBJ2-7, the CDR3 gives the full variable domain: EAGVAQSPRYKIIEKRQSVAFWCNPISGHATLYWYQQILGQGPKLLIQFQNNGVVDDSQLPKDRFSAERLKGVDSTLKIQPAKLEDSAVYLCASSLGPGYKQYFGPGTRLTVT.

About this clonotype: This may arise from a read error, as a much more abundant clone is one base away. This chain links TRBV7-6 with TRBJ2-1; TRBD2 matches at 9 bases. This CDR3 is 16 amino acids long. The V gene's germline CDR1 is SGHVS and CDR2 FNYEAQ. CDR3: CASSPMTSGSYNQQFF. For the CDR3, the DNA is TGTGCCAGCAGCCCCATGACTAGCGGCTCCTACAATCAGCAGTTCTTC.

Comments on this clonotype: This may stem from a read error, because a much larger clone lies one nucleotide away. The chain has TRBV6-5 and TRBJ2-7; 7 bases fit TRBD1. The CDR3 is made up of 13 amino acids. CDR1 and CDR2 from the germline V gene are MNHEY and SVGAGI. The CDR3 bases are TGTGCCGGCAGTGGGACAGCTAGCTACGAGCAGTACTTC. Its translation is CAGSGTASYEQYF.

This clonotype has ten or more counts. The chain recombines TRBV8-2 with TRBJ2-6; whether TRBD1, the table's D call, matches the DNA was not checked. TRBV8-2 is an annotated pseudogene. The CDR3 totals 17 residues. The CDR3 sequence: CGIGYRITQSRANVLTF. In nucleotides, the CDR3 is TGTGGCATCGGGTACAGGATAACACAAAGTCGGGCCAACGTCCTGACTTTC.

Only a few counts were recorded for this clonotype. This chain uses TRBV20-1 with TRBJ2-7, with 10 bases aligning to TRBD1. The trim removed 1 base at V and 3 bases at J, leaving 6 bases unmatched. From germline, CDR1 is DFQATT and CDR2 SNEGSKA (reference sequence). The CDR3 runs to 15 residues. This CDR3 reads CSARGQGARVYEQYF. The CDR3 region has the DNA TGCAGTGCTAGAGGACAGGGGGCGCGAGTCTACGAGCAGTACTTC.

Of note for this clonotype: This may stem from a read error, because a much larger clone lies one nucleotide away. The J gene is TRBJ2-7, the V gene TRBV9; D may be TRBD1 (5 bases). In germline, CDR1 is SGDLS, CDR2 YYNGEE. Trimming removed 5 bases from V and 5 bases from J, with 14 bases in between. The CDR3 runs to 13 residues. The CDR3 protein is CASSSGSAHEQYF. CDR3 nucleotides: TGTGCCAGCAGTTCAGGGTCTGCCCACGAGCAGTACTTC.

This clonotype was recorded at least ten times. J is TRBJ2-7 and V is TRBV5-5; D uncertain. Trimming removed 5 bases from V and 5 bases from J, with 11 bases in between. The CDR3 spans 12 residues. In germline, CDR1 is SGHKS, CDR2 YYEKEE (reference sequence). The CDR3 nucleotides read TGTGCCAGCAGGGAACGCCGCCACGAGCAGTACTTC. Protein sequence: CASRERRHEQYF. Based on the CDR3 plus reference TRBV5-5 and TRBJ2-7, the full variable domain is DAGVTQSPTHLIKTRGQQVTLRCSPISGHKSVSWYQQVLGQGPQFIFQYYEKEERGRGNFPDRFSARQFPNYSSELNVNALLLGDSALYLCASRERRHEQYFGPGTRLTVT.

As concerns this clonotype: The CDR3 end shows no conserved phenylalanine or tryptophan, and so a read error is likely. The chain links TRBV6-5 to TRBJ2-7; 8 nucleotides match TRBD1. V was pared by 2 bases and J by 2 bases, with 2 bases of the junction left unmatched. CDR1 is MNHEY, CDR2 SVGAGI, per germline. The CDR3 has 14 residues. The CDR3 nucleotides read TGTGCCAGCAGTTACGGGACAGGAGCCTACGAGCAGTACCTC. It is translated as CASSYGTGAYEQYL.

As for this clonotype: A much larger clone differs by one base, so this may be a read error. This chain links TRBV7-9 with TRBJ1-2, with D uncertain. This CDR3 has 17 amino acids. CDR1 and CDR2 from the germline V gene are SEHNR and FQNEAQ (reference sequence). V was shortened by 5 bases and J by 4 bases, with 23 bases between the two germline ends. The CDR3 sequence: CASSVVPYRGKTYGYTF. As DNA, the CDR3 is TGTGCCAGCAGCGTAGTACCATACCGTGGAAAGACCTATGGCTACACCTTC.

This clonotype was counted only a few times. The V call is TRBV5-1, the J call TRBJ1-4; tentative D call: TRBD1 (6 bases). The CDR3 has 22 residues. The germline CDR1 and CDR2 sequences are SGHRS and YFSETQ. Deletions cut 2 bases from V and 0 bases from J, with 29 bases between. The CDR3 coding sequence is TGCGCCAGCAGCTTAAATCCCCCCGGGACAAAGGGCCGAAGTGCAACTAATGAAAAACTGTTTTTT. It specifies CASSLNPPGTKGRSATNEKLFF.

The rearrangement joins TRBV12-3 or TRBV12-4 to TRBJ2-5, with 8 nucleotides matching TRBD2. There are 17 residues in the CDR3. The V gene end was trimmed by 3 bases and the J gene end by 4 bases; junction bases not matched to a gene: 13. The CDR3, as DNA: TGTGCCAGCAGTTTGGGGACTAGTATTTCCTTGGGAGAGACCCAGTACTTC. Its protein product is CASSLGTSISLGETQYF.

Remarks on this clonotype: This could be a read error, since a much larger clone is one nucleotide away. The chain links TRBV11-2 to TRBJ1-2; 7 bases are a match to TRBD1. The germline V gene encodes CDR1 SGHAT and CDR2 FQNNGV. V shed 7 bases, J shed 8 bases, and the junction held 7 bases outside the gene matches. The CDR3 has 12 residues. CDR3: CASIGQAAGYTF. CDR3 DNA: TGTGCCAGCATCGGACAGGCGGCCGGCTACACCTTC.

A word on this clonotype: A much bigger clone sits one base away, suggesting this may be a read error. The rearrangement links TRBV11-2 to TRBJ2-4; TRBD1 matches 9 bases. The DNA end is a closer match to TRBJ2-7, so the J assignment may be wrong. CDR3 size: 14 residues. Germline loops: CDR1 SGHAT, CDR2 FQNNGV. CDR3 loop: CASSPRQGAYEQYF. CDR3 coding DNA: TGTGCCAGCAGCCCTCGACAGGGGGCCTACGAGCAGTACTTC.

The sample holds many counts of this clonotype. In DNA form, the CDR3 reads TGTGCCAGTAGTCACGGGGGAATGATAAACGAGCAGTACTTC. It specifies CASSHGGMINEQYF. The V and J genes are TRBV19 and TRBJ2-7; possibly TRBD2 for D (6 bases). Germline assignment: CDR1 LNHDA and CDR2 SQIVND (reference sequence). Between the trimmed V and J ends, which lost 5 bases and 5 bases, there was a span of 16 bases. This CDR3 contains 14 residues.

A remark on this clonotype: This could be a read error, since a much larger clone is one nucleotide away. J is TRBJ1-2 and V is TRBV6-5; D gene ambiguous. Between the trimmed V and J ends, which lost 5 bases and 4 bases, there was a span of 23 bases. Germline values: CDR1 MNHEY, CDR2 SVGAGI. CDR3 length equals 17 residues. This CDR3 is CASSRQASMRKAYGYTF. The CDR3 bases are TGTGCCAGCAGTCGACAAGCCTCTATGCGAAAGGCCTATGGCTACACCTTC.

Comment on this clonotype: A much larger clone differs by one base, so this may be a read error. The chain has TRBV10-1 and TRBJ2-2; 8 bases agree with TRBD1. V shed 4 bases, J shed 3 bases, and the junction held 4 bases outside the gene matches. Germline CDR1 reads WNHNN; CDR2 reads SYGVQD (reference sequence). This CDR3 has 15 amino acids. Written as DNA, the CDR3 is TGCGCCAGCAGTGGGCAGGGGGCGCACACCGGGGAGCTGTTTTTT. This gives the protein CASSGQGAHTGELFF.

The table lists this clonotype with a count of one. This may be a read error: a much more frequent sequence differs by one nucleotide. CDR3 sequence (DNA): TGCGCCAGCAACCCGCGGATCCAGGTCCCCTCCGGCTACACCTTC. Its protein product is CASNPRIQVPSGYTF. The gene calls are TRBV5-1 and TRBJ1-2; the D is unclear. Germline CDR1 is SGHRS and CDR2 is YFSETQ. The V end lost 6 bases, the J end lost 8 bases, and 23 bases lay between the germline ends. The CDR3 has 15 amino acids.

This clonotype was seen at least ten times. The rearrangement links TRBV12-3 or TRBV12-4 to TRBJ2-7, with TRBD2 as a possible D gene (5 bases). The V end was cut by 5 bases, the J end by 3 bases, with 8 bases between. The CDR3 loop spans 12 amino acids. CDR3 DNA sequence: TGTGCCAGCAGTACTAGAATCTACGAGCAGTACTTC. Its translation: CASSTRIYEQYF.

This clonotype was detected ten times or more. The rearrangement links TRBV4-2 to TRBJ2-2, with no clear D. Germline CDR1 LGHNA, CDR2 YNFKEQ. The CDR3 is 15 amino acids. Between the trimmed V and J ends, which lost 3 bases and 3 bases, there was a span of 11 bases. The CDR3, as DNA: TGTGCCAGCAGCCATACGTCAACTTACACCGGGGAGCTGTTTTTT. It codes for CASSHTSTYTGELFF.

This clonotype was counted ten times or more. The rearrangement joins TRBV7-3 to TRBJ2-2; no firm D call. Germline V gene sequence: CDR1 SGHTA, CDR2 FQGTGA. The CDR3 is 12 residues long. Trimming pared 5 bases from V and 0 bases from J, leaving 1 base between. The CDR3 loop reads CASSPNTGELFF. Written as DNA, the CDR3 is TGTGCCAGCAGCCCGAACACCGGGGAGCTGTTTTTT.

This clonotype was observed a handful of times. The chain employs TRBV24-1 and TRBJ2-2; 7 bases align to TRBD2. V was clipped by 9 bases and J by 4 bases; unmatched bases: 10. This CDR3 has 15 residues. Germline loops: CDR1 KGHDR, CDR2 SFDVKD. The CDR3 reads CATFLAEMSTGELFF. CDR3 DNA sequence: TGTGCCACCTTCCTAGCGGAAATGAGCACCGGGGAGCTGTTTTTT.